Presented here are 17 T cell receptor beta chains from one specimen sequenced in a study of vaccination and CD4 T cells after COVID-19. No cognate antigen is known for these TCRs. Regarding time point: late sampling 161 to 241 days after vaccination in a few convalescent patients. Treatment in this sample: roughly 10-day PBMC culture with coronavirus spike peptide pools or control peptides (ViraFEST assay). The Oncomine TCR Beta short-read assay was applied to DNA of cultured CD4+ T cells. TCRdb ran MiXCR on the PCR reads and lists one entry per CDR3 protein. Of about 15,000 distinct CDR3 sequences in the sample, 45% to 60% were seen once. The material sequenced was CD4+ T cells from blood, cultured in vitro, taken about 7 months after SARS-CoV-2 vaccination. The receptors were sampled from a human donor who had recovered from COVID-19.

V usage is TRBV7-8 and J usage is TRBJ2-7; 9 bases match TRBD1. Germline-derived CDR1 and CDR2 are SGHVS and FQNEAQ. The CDR3 covers 13 residues. The trim removed 7 bases at V and 3 bases at J, leaving 4 bases unmatched. The DNA for the CDR3 is TGTGCCAGCAACGAGGACAGGGGCTACGAGCAGTACTTC. This encodes CASNEDRGYEQYF.

Only a few counts were recorded for this clonotype. The J gene is TRBJ2-3, the V gene TRBV20-1; the D is unclear. V shed 1 base and J shed 6 bases, with 14 bases lying between them. The CDR3 runs 14 residues. Germline CDR1 reads DFQATT; CDR2 reads SNEGSKA (reference sequence). This CDR3 is CSARVAPRSDTQYF. CDR3 in DNA: TGCAGTGCTAGAGTCGCCCCCAGGAGTGATACGCAGTATTTT.

V and J are TRBV11-2 and TRBJ1-1; a possible D gene is TRBD1 (6 bases). The CDR3 totals 15 residues. V was cut by 4 bases and J by 0 bases, with 12 bases left in between. Germline CDR1 SGHAT, CDR2 FQNNGV. CDR3: CASSWGRVMNTEAFF. The CDR3 DNA is TGTGCCAGCAGCTGGGGGCGGGTGATGAACACTGAAGCTTTCTTT. Full variable domain (remainder filled in from reference TRBV11-2 and TRBJ1-1): EAGVAQSPRYKIIEKRQSVAFWCNPISGHATLYWYQQILGQGPKLLIQFQNNGVVDDSQLPKDRFSAERLKGVDSTLKIQPAKLEDSAVYLCASSWGRVMNTEAFFGQGTRLTVV.

The rearrangement joins TRBV6-4 to TRBJ2-3; D possibly corresponds to TRBD1 (5 bases). Per germline, CDR1 MRHNA and CDR2 SNTAGT. The CDR3 totals 16 residues. Trimming took off 2 bases at V and 0 bases at J, with 12 bases between the two ends. The CDR3 DNA is TGTGCCAGCAGTGACACCCCAGGGCCGAGCACAGATACGCAGTATTTT. Amino acids: CASSDTPGPSTDTQYF.

This clonotype was observed a few times. The CDR3 DNA reads as TGCAGTGCTAGAGATGGGACATCGAACACTGAAGCTTTCTTT. Amino acids: CSARDGTSNTEAFF. The chain couples TRBV20-1 to TRBJ1-1; perhaps TRBD1 as D (6 bases). The V end lost 0 bases, the J end lost 1 base, and 9 bases lay between the germline ends. The CDR3 runs to 14 residues. Germline V gene lookup returns CDR1 DFQATT and CDR2 SNEGSKA (reference sequence).

The chain uses TRBV20-1 and TRBJ2-1; D possibly matches TRBD1 or TRBD2 (5 bases each). Germline V gene sequence: CDR1 DFQATT, CDR2 SNEGSKA (reference sequence). There are 17 residues in the CDR3. The V and J ends lost 2 bases and 0 bases respectively, with 17 bases between them. The DNA of the CDR3 is TGCAGTGCTAGACCACCGGGGCGAATGTACTCCTACAATGAGCAGTTCTTC. Protein product: CSARPPGRMYSYNEQFF.

This clonotype was observed a single time. The J gene is TRBJ2-3, the V gene TRBV7-2; D gene unclear. Trimming stripped 0 bases from V and 0 bases from J, with 10 bases between. From germline, CDR1 is SGHTA and CDR2 FQGNSA. CDR3 size: 16 residues. CDR3 sequence (DNA): TGTGCCAGCAGCTTAGCGCAGGCTAGAAGCACAGATACGCAGTATTTT. Encoded protein: CASSLAQARSTDTQYF.

The chain recombines TRBV20-1 with TRBJ2-1; 10 nucleotides align to TRBD2. The germline gives CDR1 DFQATT, CDR2 SNEGSKA (reference sequence). The V gene end was trimmed by 2 bases and the J gene end by 4 bases; junction bases not matched to a gene: 11. This CDR3 is 17 amino acids long. The CDR3 is CSARLGLAEPDYNEQFF. CDR3 nucleotide sequence: TGCAGTGCTAGACTTGGACTAGCGGAGCCGGATTACAATGAGCAGTTCTTC.

This clonotype counts as medium-sized. The J gene is TRBJ1-6, the V gene TRBV21-1; the listed D gene, TRBD1, was not tested against the DNA. TRBV21-1 is given as a pseudogene. The CDR3 runs 15 residues. This chain's CDR3 is CASTIPLGASSPLHF. The CDR3 coding sequence is TGTGCCAGCACCATACCTCTAGGGGCCAGTTCACCCCTCCACTTT.

The chain employs TRBV7-2 and TRBJ1-5; the D gene is possibly TRBD1 (5 bases). Germline assignment: CDR1 SGHTA and CDR2 FQGNSA. V lost 1 base to trimming and J lost 7 bases, with 17 bases between them. The CDR3 is 16 amino acids. The CDR3 DNA reads as TGTGCCAGCAGCTTAGATCGGGGGTTTCCTTCCCAGCCCCAGCATTTT. It specifies CASSLDRGFPSQPQHF.

The chain recombines TRBV12-3 or TRBV12-4 with TRBJ2-2; 7 bases line up with TRBD1. The CDR3 consists of 14 residues. Trimming cost V 6 bases and J 1 base; bases outside gene matches: 2. The CDR3 DNA reads TGTGCCAGCAGCTGGACAGGGAACACCGGGGAGCTGTTTTTT. Amino acid sequence: CASSWTGNTGELFF.

The genes are TRBV20-1 and TRBJ2-7; D call uncertain. The V and J ends lost 1 base and 3 bases respectively, with 10 bases between them. This CDR3 comprises 13 residues. The germline V gene has CDR1 DFQATT and CDR2 SNEGSKA (reference sequence). CDR3 amino acids: CSARVLEGYEQYF. CDR3 bases: TGCAGTGCTAGAGTCCTAGAAGGCTACGAGCAGTACTTC.

This clonotype has just a few counts. V and J are TRBV7-9 and TRBJ2-3, with unresolved D. CDR3 length: 11 amino acids. V lost 3 bases, J lost 5 bases, and 3 bases lay in between. Germline CDR1 reads SEHNR; CDR2 reads FQNEAQ (reference sequence). The CDR3 is CASSFKDTQYF. Here the CDR3 DNA reads TGTGCCAGCAGCTTCAAAGATACGCAGTATTTT.

This clonotype was seen a few times. DNA of the CDR3: TGCAGTGCTAGTCTCGGGTATGGCTACACCTTC. Its translation is CSASLGYGYTF. The chain carries TRBV20-1 and TRBJ1-2; D is ambiguous. The CDR3 consists of 11 residues. V dropped 3 bases and J dropped 5 bases, with 7 bases sitting between them. The germline V gene encodes CDR1 DFQATT and CDR2 SNEGSKA (reference sequence).

The chain couples TRBV7-2 to TRBJ2-1; the D is unclear. CDR3 length equals 14 residues. Germline assignment: CDR1 SGHTA and CDR2 FQGNSA. V lost 0 bases to trimming and J lost 3 bases, with 6 bases between them. The CDR3: CASSLASDYNEQFF. Here the CDR3 DNA reads TGTGCCAGCAGCTTAGCGTCCGACTACAATGAGCAGTTCTTC. The complete variable domain, with remaining parts taken from reference TRBV7-2 and TRBJ2-1, reads GAGVSQSPSNKVTEKGKDVELRCDPISGHTALYWYRQSLGQGLEFLIYFQGNSAPDKSGLPSDRFSAERTGGSVSTLTIQRTQQEDSAVYLCASSLASDYNEQFFGPGTRLTVL.

The chain combines TRBV7-2 with TRBJ1-2, with D possibly being TRBD1 (5 bases). CDR3 size: 14 residues. V lost 1 base to trimming and J lost 4 bases, with 10 bases between them. Per germline, CDR1 SGHTA and CDR2 FQGNSA. This CDR3 reads CASSLGQPFYGYTF. In nucleotides, the CDR3 is TGTGCCAGCAGCTTAGGACAGCCCTTCTATGGCTACACCTTC.

This chain's CDR3 is CASSLVRQSNEQFF. The CDR3 coding sequence is TGTGCCAGCAGCTTAGTTCGGCAGAGCAATGAGCAGTTCTTC. This rearrangement joins TRBV11-3 to TRBJ2-1; no clear D gene. Germline V gives CDR1 SGHNT, CDR2 YENEEA. The CDR3 totals 14 residues. Trimming pared 1 base from V and 6 bases from J, leaving 10 bases between.